This TCR beta chain was observed in a study of OX40 agonist ivuxolimab in advanced cancers. Looking at the study overall: The eligibility criteria allowed prior anti-PD-1, anti-PD-L1 or anti-CTLA-4 therapy, and approximately 42% had some. Partial responses were observed in three patients, of whom one had hepatocellular carcinoma and two had cutaneous melanoma.

This CDR3 is built from 15 residues. CDR1 SGDLS and CDR2 YYNGEE come from the germline V gene. Trimming cost V 4 bases and J 2 bases; bases outside gene matches: 6. Clones were read by immunoSEQ multiplex PCR, and TCRdb kept only the in-frame ones, dropping some. The sample lists about 38,000 clones, roughly nine tenths occurring once. Study-level findings and limits: Averaged across samples, CD8+ T cells carried more expanded clones than CD4+ did.

For this clone: What it binds is unknown.

Sequencing was performed on CD4+ or CD8+ T cells sorted from blood, taken in a trial of the OX40 agonist ivuxolimab. This clonotype was sampled from an adult with an advanced solid tumor such as melanoma, head and neck, liver or kidney cancer. The chain uses TRBV9 and TRBJ1-3; 7 bases map to TRBD1. The CDR3 nucleotides are TGTGCCAGCAGCCCCGACAGGGCGGCTGGAAACACCATATATTTT. It yields the protein CASSPDRAAGNTIYF.